This TCR beta chain was recorded in a study of T cell responses to AZD1222 COVID-19 vaccine. Clones were read by immunoSEQ multiplex PCR, and TCRdb kept only the in-frame ones, dropping some. The sample includes around 150,000 clones, 94% of them seen just once. Findings of the study overall: Unmutated variant regions are reportedly targeted by nearly half of spike-specific TCRs. Every sample of the repertoires postdated the peak T cell response.

With regard to this clone: Its antigen is as yet unknown.

The sample here was peripheral blood, taken on day 0 of AZD1222 vaccination. This TCR was recovered from an adult in good health.

The DNA for the CDR3 is TGTGCCACCCACAGTTATAGCAATCAGCCCCAGCATTTT. Its protein product is CATHSYSNQPQHF. V usage is TRBV10-3 and J usage is TRBJ1-5; D remains ambiguous. CDR3 size: 13 residues. Germline CDR1 and CDR2: ENHRY and SYGVKD. The V end lost 10 bases, the J end lost 0 bases, and 10 bases lay between the germline ends.